This TCR beta chain was identified during a study of OX40 agonist ivuxolimab in advanced cancers. Regarding the complete study: The costimulatory receptor OX40 (CD134) was targeted by ivuxolimab, a fully human IgG2 agonistic monoclonal antibody. Intravenous ivuxolimab was administered to patients every 2 weeks at six dose levels: 0.01, 0.1, 0.3, 1.5, 3 and 10 mg/kg. Of the roughly 51 dose-escalation patients, hepatocellular carcinoma was present in about 20, melanoma in approximately 15, renal cell carcinoma in 9 and head and neck cancer in 9. The dose-escalation cohort was about 87% male with a mean age of 60 years, ranging from roughly 23 to 79. Prior anti-PD-1, anti-PD-L1 or anti-CTLA-4 therapy was permitted, and checkpoint inhibitors had been received by approximately 39% of dose-escalation patients. Three dose-escalation patients achieved partial responses, one with hepatocellular carcinoma and two with cutaneous melanoma. Peripheral TCRbeta sequencing was intended to test whether TCR sequence diversity was altered and clonal T-cell expansion was caused by ivuxolimab. The paper reports the monotherapy dose-escalation portion (N of about 54 patients) of the phase I ivuxolimab trial.

To sequence the TCRbeta CDR3 region, genomic DNA was isolated from the sorted cells. The immunoSEQ Assay was used for sequencing of TCRbeta CDR3 regions. The clones in this table, taken by TCRdb from immuneACCESS, are in-frame only. Not every clone is retained; where verified, under half of the shortfall comes from an unresolved V gene, and the cause of the rest is unknown. The sample table contains tens of thousands of clones; only one count was recorded for about 89% of them. Over 1.5% of the sample goes to the ten largest clones. The full study reports these points: At doses of 0.1 to 3.0 mg/kg, clonal expansion of both CD4+ and CD8+ blood T cells was observed from baseline to week 6. In the 0.1-3.0 mg/kg groups, partial responders had among the lowest normalized peripheral clonal expansion, particularly in CD8+ T cells. On average, CD8+ T cells showed more expanded clones than CD4+ T cells after ivuxolimab. Low levels of normalized T-cell clonal expansion were also seen in some nonresponding patients. Antigen specificity was not determined for the clonally expanded peripheral T cells.

The trial excluded patients who had a history of autoimmune disease or were on systemic immunosuppression. In every dose cohort, peripheral blood was drawn for TCR sequencing at baseline, cycle 4 day 1, and cycle 7 day 1. The samples were taken from a phase I, first-in-human, multicenter, open-label dose-escalation trial of ivuxolimab. Adults with locally advanced or metastatic head and neck squamous cell, hepatocellular, melanoma or renal cell carcinoma were enrolled in the trial. CD4+ and CD8+ T cells were sorted separately from peripheral blood before TCR sequencing. With regard to this clone: Its antigen is not yet known. No base qualities exist here, and no much larger clone lies one base off it.

Taken from the germline V gene, the CDR1 and CDR2 loops are SGHTA and FQGNSA. Trimming removed 5 bases from V and 5 bases from J; the gene matches leave 2 bases unexplained. The CDR3 holds 13 amino acids from the cysteine to the phenylalanine. This entry keeps only the CDR3 DNA: 39 bases, framed from base 1. The sequences come from CD4+ or CD8+ T cells sorted from blood, collected in a trial of the OX40 agonist ivuxolimab. The chain is assembled from TRBV7-2 and TRBJ2-5; 10 of the junction bases match TRBD2. This sequence was found in an adult with an advanced solid tumor such as melanoma, head and neck, liver or kidney cancer. DNA sequence: TGTGCCAGCAGCAAACTAGCGGGGGAGACCCAGTACTTC. Its coded protein is CASSKLAGETQYF.